This T cell receptor (beta chain) was captured by sequencing in a study of blood T cell repertoires in COVID-19. The wider study: Both acute and convalescent COVID-19 samples were obtained from the United States, Italy and Spain. The analysed material was cDNA or gDNA that came from T cells, B-cell-depleted T cells, or PBMCs.

Under the authors' procedure: Reference gene primer amplification yielded estimated nucleated cell counts. Assay: immunoSEQ multiplex PCR; the TCRdb copy retains only in-frame clones and omits some. V, J and clone size are those of that table, while D and trimming were read from the DNA. The sample consists of 55,000 to 85,000 clones, approximately 77% of them appearing once. The TCR sequence derives from a woman in her 70s with acute or convalescent COVID-19. The sequencing sample was made of peripheral blood.

CDR3 nucleotide sequence: TGTGCCATCAGTGAGTCGGGGGGAGCTAATGAAAAACTGTTTTTT. Translation gives CAISESGGANEKLFF. The V call is TRBV10-3, the J call TRBJ1-4; TRBD1 is a possible D gene (5 bases). V was cut by 0 bases and J by 3 bases, with 8 bases left in between. There are 15 residues in the CDR3. Germline V gives CDR1 ENHRY, CDR2 SYGVKD.